The 17 T cell receptor beta chains given below trace back to one sample, sequenced in a study of blood T cell repertoires in COVID-19. Some clones are missing from TCRdb's copy, which holds only in-frame ones; the method was immunoSEQ multiplex PCR. The sample yields 250,000 or so clones, roughly nine tenths seen once. The sequenced sample was peripheral blood. The receptors were sampled from a man between 40 and 49 years old with active or convalescent COVID-19.

The chain carries TRBV7-3 and TRBJ1-2, with 9 bases that match TRBD1. Losses at the gene ends were 5 bases for V and 0 bases for J; bases not matched to a gene: 4. The germline V gene has CDR1 SGHTA and CDR2 FQGTGA. This CDR3 comprises 15 residues. CDR3 region: CASSPGTGTNYGYTF. The CDR3 DNA reads as TGTGCCAGCAGCCCCGGGACAGGGACTAACTATGGCTACACCTTC.

This clone was picked up many times. V is TRBV5-1 and J is TRBJ1-6; no clear D. Germline assignment: CDR1 SGHRS and CDR2 YFSETQ. The CDR3 has 15 amino acids. V gave up 0 bases and J gave up 4 bases, with 8 bases separating them. Written as DNA, the CDR3 is TGCGCCAGCAGCTTGGCCCGGGATTATAATTCACCCCTCCACTTT. Translated: CASSLARDYNSPLHF.

The CDR3 region is CASSYYWSDTDTQYF. The DNA for the CDR3 is TGTGCCAGCAGTTACTACTGGTCTGACACAGATACGCAGTATTTT. V is TRBV6-5 and J is TRBJ2-3; D gene unclear. Trimming took 1 base from V and 2 from J, leaving 10 bases between them. The CDR3 length is 15 residues. Per germline, CDR1 MNHEY and CDR2 SVGAGI.

The chain joins TRBV6-6 to TRBJ2-5; D not certain. The CDR3 is 14 amino acids. From germline, CDR1 is MNHNY and CDR2 SVGAGI (reference sequence). V lost 0 bases to trimming and J lost 5 bases, with 10 bases between them. The CDR3 loop reads CASSYSWSEETQYF. The CDR3 nucleotides are TGTGCCAGCAGTTACTCGTGGAGCGAGGAGACCCAGTACTTC.

The CDR3 reads CASSRTGSPTGELFF. The CDR3 nucleotides are TGTGCCAGCAGCCGTACAGGGTCGCCCACCGGGGAGCTGTTTTTT. The chain is built from TRBV6-5 and TRBJ2-2; the D gene is possibly TRBD1 (6 bases). The germline gives CDR1 MNHEY, CDR2 SVGAGI. Trimming shortened V by 6 bases and J by 4 bases, and 15 bases separated the two germline ends. This CDR3 is 15 amino acids long.

The J gene is TRBJ2-3, the V gene TRBV9, with D hard to call. Germline V gene sequence: CDR1 SGDLS, CDR2 YYNGEE. The V and J ends lost 5 bases and 1 base respectively, with 17 bases between them. The CDR3 extends over 16 amino acids. CDR3 coding DNA: TGTGCCAGCAGTTTGGGCGAGACGCCTCGCACAGATACGCAGTATTTT. Translating it yields CASSLGETPRTDTQYF.

This chain joins TRBV10-3 and TRBJ1-4; 9 bases are shared with TRBD1. Trimming at V came to 3 bases and at J to 5 bases, leaving 1 base not matched to a gene. CDR3 length: 14 amino acids. Germline V CDR1 and CDR2: ENHRY, SYGVKD. This chain's CDR3 is CAISEGTGNEKLFF. DNA for the CDR3: TGTGCCATCAGTGAAGGGACAGGGAATGAAAAACTGTTTTTT.

The gene calls are TRBV18 and TRBJ1-5, with unresolved D. Germline V lookup: CDR1 KGHSH, CDR2 LQKENI. There are 18 residues in the CDR3. Deletions cut 3 bases from V and 5 bases from J, with 23 bases between. The DNA for the CDR3 is TGTGCCAGCTCACCCCCGAGGTCAGGAGGGAGATTGGATCAGCCCCAGCATTTT. It encodes CASSPPRSGGRLDQPQHF.

The chain couples TRBV12-3 or TRBV12-4 to TRBJ1-6; D remains ambiguous. V lost 4 bases, J lost 8 bases, and 9 bases lay in between. This CDR3 region has 13 residues. The CDR3 is CASSYTRDSPLHF. CDR3 nucleotides: TGTGCCAGCAGTTATACTCGGGATTCACCCCTCCACTTT.

The chain recombines TRBV30 with TRBJ2-7; 7 nucleotides align to TRBD1. Germline trimming cut 5 bases from V and 5 bases from J; bases unmatched to any gene: 12. The germline CDR1 and CDR2 sequences are GTSNPN and SVGIG (reference sequence). The CDR3 loop spans 14 amino acids. As DNA, the CDR3 is TGTGCCTGGTTTGACCGGGACAGCGGCCACGAGCAGTACTTC. This translates into CAWFDRDSGHEQYF.

This clone was detected a few times. The V gene is TRBV9, the J gene TRBJ1-1, with D unclear. V lost 3 bases and J 4 bases, leaving 10 bases between the germline ends. The CDR3 sequence is 13 residues long. The V gene's germline CDR1 is SGDLS and CDR2 YYNGEE. The CDR3, as DNA: TGTGCCAGCAGCGCAGACATGTCCACTGAAGCTTTCTTT. Its translation is CASSADMSTEAFF.

V and J are TRBV11-3 and TRBJ1-1; TRBD1 agrees at 7 bases. The V segment lost 7 bases and the J segment 0 bases; nucleotides outside the gene matches: 11. CDR3 length: 16 amino acids. Germline-derived CDR1 and CDR2 are SGHNT and YENEEA. The CDR3 DNA sequence: TGTGCCAGCATGAGGGGGCGTGGAGAGATGAACACTGAAGCTTTCTTT. Translation: CASMRGRGEMNTEAFF.

Regarding this clone: This same CDR3 is encoded by further DNA sequences in the sample. The chain has TRBV29-1 and TRBJ1-5; 10 nucleotides line up with TRBD1. Germline V gives CDR1 SQVTM, CDR2 ANQGSEA. V gave up 4 bases and J gave up 4 bases; unmatched junction bases: 1. This CDR3 is 13 amino acids long. CDR3 loop: CSVGQGANQPQHF. The CDR3 bases are TGCAGCGTTGGACAGGGGGCTAATCAGCCCCAGCATTTT.

The V call is TRBV5-1, the J call TRBJ1-1; 8 bases are shared with TRBD1. CDR1 and CDR2 (germline): SGHRS, YFSETQ. The trim removed 0 bases at V and 0 bases at J, leaving 7 bases unmatched. This CDR3 is built from 17 residues. DNA for the CDR3: TGCGCCAGCAGCTTGGGACAGGGGAGTCGGATGAACACTGAAGCTTTCTTT. It translates to CASSLGQGSRMNTEAFF.

This chain joins TRBV2 and TRBJ2-3, with TRBD2 identical over 12 bases. The trim removed 6 bases at V and 6 bases at J, leaving 7 bases unmatched. Germline CDR1 is SNHLY and CDR2 is FYNNEI. The CDR3 loop spans 15 amino acids. CDR3 in amino acids: CASSPLAGGRDTQYF. The CDR3 bases are TGTGCCAGCAGCCCTCTAGCGGGGGGGCGGGATACGCAGTATTTT.

This clone is medium-sized. This sequence joins TRBV5-1 and TRBJ1-6, with 8 bases that match TRBD1. The CDR3 runs 16 residues. Germline assignment: CDR1 SGHRS and CDR2 YFSETQ. Germline trimming cut 0 bases from V and 9 bases from J; bases unmatched to any gene: 8. The chain's CDR3 is CASSLALTTGGSPLHF. The CDR3 DNA follows: TGCGCCAGCAGCTTGGCCCTAACTACAGGGGGTTCACCCCTCCACTTT.

V and J are TRBV7-9 and TRBJ2-3; D gene unclear. CDR3 length: 14 residues. Trimming left V 1 base short and J 4 bases short, with 9 bases between. The germline gives CDR1 SEHNR, CDR2 FQNEAQ (reference sequence). The chain's CDR3 is CASSLGPSADTQYF. The CDR3 DNA reads TGTGCCAGCAGCTTAGGCCCCTCGGCAGATACGCAGTATTTT.